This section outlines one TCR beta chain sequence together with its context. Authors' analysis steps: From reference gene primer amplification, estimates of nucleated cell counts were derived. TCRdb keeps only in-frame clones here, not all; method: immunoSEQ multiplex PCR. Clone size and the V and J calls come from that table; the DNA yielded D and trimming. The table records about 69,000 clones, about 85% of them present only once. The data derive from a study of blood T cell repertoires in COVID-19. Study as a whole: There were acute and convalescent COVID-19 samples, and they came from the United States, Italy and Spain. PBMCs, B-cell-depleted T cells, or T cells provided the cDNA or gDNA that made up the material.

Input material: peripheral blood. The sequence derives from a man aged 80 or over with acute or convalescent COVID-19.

CDR3 loop: CASSSWTSGPQETQYF. The CDR3, as DNA: TGTGCCAGCAGCTCCTGGACTAGCGGTCCCCAAGAGACCCAGTACTTC. The gene calls are TRBV11-3 and TRBJ2-5; TRBD2 matches 10 bases. Germline CDR1 SGHNT, CDR2 YENEEA. This CDR3 spans 16 amino acids. Losses at the gene ends were 4 bases for V and 1 base for J; bases not matched to a gene: 6.